Here is one TCR beta chain with its context. Researchers sorted participants into cohorts using their self-reported clinical history. Up to 2 weeks before entering the study, exposed participants had met a COVID-19 case. The record originates from a study of blood T cell repertoires in COVID-19. Background on the study: Sites across the United States, Italy and Spain contributed samples from acute and convalescent COVID-19.

The CDR3 loop spans 14 amino acids. The germline gives CDR1 SGHRS, CDR2 YFSETQ. V lost 0 bases and J lost 2, with 8 bases in between. As processed by the authors: Nucleated cell counts were estimated from reference gene primer amplification. This table comes from immunoSEQ multiplex PCR, and its TCRdb copy is limited to in-frame clones, with some not included. V, J and clone size are taken as reported in that table, and D and trimming were inferred from the DNA itself. Of 200,000 to 250,000 clones listed, approximately 90% are singletons. Sequenced sample: PBMCs or T cells enriched from blood (not recorded which). This sequence was found in a man aged 50-60 years who had been exposed to COVID-19. V gene TRBV5-1 combines with J gene TRBJ2-5; TRBD1 is a possible D gene (6 bases). The DNA of the CDR3 is TGCGCCAGCAGCTTGGCCGGGACACAAGAGACCCAGTACTTC. Its translation: CASSLAGTQETQYF.